This TCR beta chain was captured by sequencing in a study of blood T cell repertoires in COVID-19. Looking at the study overall: The samples span acute and convalescent COVID-19 from the United States, Italy and Spain.

Using immunoSEQ multiplex PCR, the repertoire was profiled, and TCRdb retains in-frame clones only, with some absent. The table shows some 130,000 clones, with 84% occurring only once. This CDR3 has 16 residues. V was trimmed by 5 bases and J by 1 base, leaving 15 bases between them. Germline CDR1 is SGHAT and CDR2 is FQNNGV. The receptor was derived from a woman in her twenties or thirties who had recovered from COVID-19. The sample comprised peripheral blood. The J gene is TRBJ1-3, the V gene TRBV11-2; tentatively, D is TRBD1 (5 bases). CDR3: CASSQPLPGSGNTIYF. The CDR3 nucleotides read TGTGCCAGCAGCCAACCCCTCCCAGGGTCTGGAAACACCATATATTTT. Based on the CDR3 plus reference TRBV11-2 and TRBJ1-3, the full variable domain is EAGVAQSPRYKIIEKRQSVAFWCNPISGHATLYWYQQILGQGPKLLIQFQNNGVVDDSQLPKDRFSAERLKGVDSTLKIQPAKLEDSAVYLCASSQPLPGSGNTIYFGEGSWLTVV.